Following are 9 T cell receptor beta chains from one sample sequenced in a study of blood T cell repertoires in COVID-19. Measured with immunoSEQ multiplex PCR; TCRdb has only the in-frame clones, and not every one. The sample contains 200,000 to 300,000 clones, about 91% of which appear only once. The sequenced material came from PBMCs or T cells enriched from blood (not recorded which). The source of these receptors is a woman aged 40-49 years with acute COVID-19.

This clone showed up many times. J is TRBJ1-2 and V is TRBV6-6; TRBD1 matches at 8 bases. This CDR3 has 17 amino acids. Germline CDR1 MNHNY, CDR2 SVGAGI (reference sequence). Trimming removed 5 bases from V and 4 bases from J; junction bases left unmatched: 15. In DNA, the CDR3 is TGTGCCAGCAGTCCCCCCCGTCGGACAGGGAATAGCTATGGCTACACCTTC. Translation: CASSPPRRTGNSYGYTF.

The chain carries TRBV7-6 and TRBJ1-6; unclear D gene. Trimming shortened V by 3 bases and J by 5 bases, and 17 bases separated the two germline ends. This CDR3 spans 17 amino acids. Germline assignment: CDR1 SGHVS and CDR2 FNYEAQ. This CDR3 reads CASSFSPPGRDNSPLHF. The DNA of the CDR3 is TGTGCCAGCAGCTTTAGCCCCCCGGGTCGGGATAATTCACCCCTCCACTTT.

Here the CDR3 reads CAWETGANSPLHF. CDR3 nucleotides: TGTGCCTGGGAGACAGGGGCTAATTCACCCCTCCACTTT. The genes are TRBV30 and TRBJ1-6; TRBD1 agrees at 8 bases. V shed 5 bases and J 6 bases; nucleotides not matched to a gene: 3. CDR1 is GTSNPN, CDR2 SVGIG, per germline (reference sequence). CDR3 size: 13 residues.

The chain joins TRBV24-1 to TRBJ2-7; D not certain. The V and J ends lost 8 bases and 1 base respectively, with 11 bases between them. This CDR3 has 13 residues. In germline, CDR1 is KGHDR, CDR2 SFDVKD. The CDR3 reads CATNHVSSYEQYF. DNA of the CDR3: TGTGCCACCAATCACGTTAGTTCCTACGAGCAGTACTTC.

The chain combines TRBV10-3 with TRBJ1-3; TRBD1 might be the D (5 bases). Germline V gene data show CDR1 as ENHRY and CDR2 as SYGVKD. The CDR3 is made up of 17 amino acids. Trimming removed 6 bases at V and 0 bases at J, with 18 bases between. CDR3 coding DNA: TGTGCCATCAGGCCAGGGTCGGGCCAGAGCTCTGGAAACACCATATATTTT. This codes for CAIRPGSGQSSGNTIYF.

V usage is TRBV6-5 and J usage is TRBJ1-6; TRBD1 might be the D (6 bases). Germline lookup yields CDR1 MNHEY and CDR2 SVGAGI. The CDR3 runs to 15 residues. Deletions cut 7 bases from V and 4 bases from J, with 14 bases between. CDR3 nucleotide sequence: TGTGCCAGCACCGGCGGGGGCTCTTATAATTCACCCCTCCACTTT. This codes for CASTGGGSYNSPLHF.

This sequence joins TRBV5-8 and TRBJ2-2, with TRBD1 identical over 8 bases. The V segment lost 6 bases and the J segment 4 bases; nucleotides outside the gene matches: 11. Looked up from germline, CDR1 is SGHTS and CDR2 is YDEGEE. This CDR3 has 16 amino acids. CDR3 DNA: TGTGCCAGCACCCCCCGACAGGGGTATAGCACCGGGGAGCTGTTTTTT. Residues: CASTPRQGYSTGELFF. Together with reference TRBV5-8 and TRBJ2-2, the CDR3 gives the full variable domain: EAGVTQSPTHLIKTRGQQATLRCSPISGHTSVYWYQQALGLGLQFLLWYDEGEERNRGNFPPRFSGRQFPNYSSELNVNALELEDSALYLCASTPRQGYSTGELFFGEGSRLTVL.

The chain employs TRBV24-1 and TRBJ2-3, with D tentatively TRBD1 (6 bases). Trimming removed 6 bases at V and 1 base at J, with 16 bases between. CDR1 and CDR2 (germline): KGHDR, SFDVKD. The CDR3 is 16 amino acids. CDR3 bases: TGTGCCACCAGTAGTAACAGGGCCCCGGGCACAGATACGCAGTATTTT. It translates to CATSSNRAPGTDTQYF.

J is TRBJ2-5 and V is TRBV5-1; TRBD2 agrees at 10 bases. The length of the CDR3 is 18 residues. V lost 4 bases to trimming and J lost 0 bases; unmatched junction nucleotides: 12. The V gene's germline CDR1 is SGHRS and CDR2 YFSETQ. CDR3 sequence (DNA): TGCGCCAGCAGCGCGGGGGCTAGCGGGAGACGTCACCAAGAGACCCAGTACTTC. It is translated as CASSAGASGRRHQETQYF.